This T cell receptor beta chain came from a study of T cell repertoires in cytomegalovirus infection. The overall study: It can be stated that public TCR beta signatures indicated CMV infection as well as a matching HLA type.

On this clonotype itself: Its antigen is not known.

The CDR3 spans 15 residues. The V and J ends lost 8 bases and 0 bases, in that order; junction bases with no gene match: 5. One entry per CDR3 protein, called by TCRdb with MiXCR from the reads. The sample shows about 460,000 distinct CDR3 sequences, 11% of them seen only once. Findings and caveats of the study: HLA-C-restricted CMV-specific TCR beta clonotypes were dominant in the ex vivo response. Cumulated frequencies of public TCR beta families served to identify carriers of CMV plus the relevant HLA.

The clonotype comes from a human donor in good health (CMV status not recorded). Some clones in this sample may be carry-over from other donors' samples. The chain employs TRBV12-3 or TRBV12-4 and TRBJ2-3; 10 bases agree with TRBD2. Sequenced sample: PBMCs. CDR3 DNA sequence: TGTGCCAGCGGGGGACTAGCGCAGAGCACAGATACGCAGTATTTT. It encodes CASGGLAQSTDTQYF.